A single sample gave rise to the 22 T cell receptor beta chains below, sequenced in a study of cytomegalovirus exposure and HLA in healthy donors. Researchers ran the PCR with 60 Vbeta and 13 Jbeta primers. Clones were read by immunoSEQ multiplex PCR, and TCRdb kept only the in-frame ones, dropping some. Altogether around 150,000 clones are present, 55% to 75% being singletons, with the ten largest covering 5.5% to 9%. Specimen: PBMCs. These TCRs come from an older woman in good health and CMV-seropositive.

This chain connects TRBV7-9 to TRBJ1-1; no firm D call. This CDR3 spans 14 amino acids. Germline values: CDR1 SEHNR, CDR2 FQNEAQ (reference sequence). Trimming left V 7 bases short and J 1 base short, with 13 bases between. The CDR3 is CASTFPSGNTEAFF. The CDR3 region has the DNA TGTGCCAGCACCTTCCCTTCGGGGAACACTGAAGCTTTCTTT.

This clone is a singleton in its sample. V gene TRBV5-1 combines with J gene TRBJ2-2; TRBD1 might be the D (5 bases). The germline CDR1 and CDR2 sequences are SGHRS and YFSETQ. The CDR3 runs to 20 residues. V gave up 0 bases and J gave up 0 bases, with 21 bases separating them. CDR3 nucleotides: TGCGCCAGCAGCTTGGCCACGTCGACAGACTTTCGTTCGAACACCGGGGAGCTGTTTTTT. Translating it yields CASSLATSTDFRSNTGELFF.

J is TRBJ2-1 and V is TRBV6-1; TRBD2 aligns across 12 bases. This CDR3 has 18 residues. The ends lost 4 bases at V and 0 bases at J; junction bases unmatched: 7. Germline V lookup: CDR1 MNHNS, CDR2 SASEGT. In DNA, the CDR3 is TGTGCCAGCAGTGTAGGACTAGCGGGGACCCCCTCCTACAATGAGCAGTTCTTC. Amino acid sequence: CASSVGLAGTPSYNEQFF.

This clone was picked up a small number of times. The chain uses TRBV7-3 and TRBJ2-2, with 11 bases identical to TRBD2. The J segment lost 4 bases and the V segment lost 3 bases, leaving 4 bases of the junction unmatched. CDR1 SGHTA and CDR2 FQGTGA come from the germline V gene. The CDR3 extends over 16 amino acids. DNA of the CDR3: TGTGCCAGCAGCTTTAGAGGGACTAGCGGCACCGGGGAGCTGTTTTTT. Encoded protein: CASSFRGTSGTGELFF.

The chain combines TRBV19 with TRBJ2-7; 14 nucleotides match TRBD2. The CDR3 has 15 amino acids. The V gene's germline CDR1 is LNHDA and CDR2 SQIVND (reference sequence). Trimming took 3 bases from V and 7 from J; bases not matched to a gene: 5. The CDR3 protein is CASSITGLAGEEQYF. For the CDR3, the DNA is TGTGCCAGTAGTATTACGGGACTAGCGGGAGAGGAGCAGTACTTC.

This clone has just a few counts. V gene TRBV5-1 combines with J gene TRBJ2-2; 9 nucleotides agree with TRBD1. After removal of 0 bases from V and 7 bases from J, the junction contained 10 bases not matched to a gene. In germline, CDR1 is SGHRS, CDR2 YFSETQ. The CDR3 has 17 residues. The CDR3 sequence: CASSLGPGTGINGELFF. CDR3 nucleotide sequence: TGCGCCAGCAGCTTGGGACCCGGGACAGGGATTAACGGGGAGCTGTTTTTT. The full variable domain, its missing parts supplied by reference TRBV5-1 and TRBJ2-2, is KAGVTQTPRYLIKTRGQQVTLSCSPISGHRSVSWYQQTPGQGLQFLFEYFSETQRNKGNFPGRFSGRQFSNSRSEMNVSTLELGDSALYLCASSLGPGTGINGELFFGEGSRLTVL.

The chain uses TRBV6-5 and TRBJ2-5; the D gene is possibly TRBD2 (7 bases). Trimming cost V 0 bases and J 3 bases, with 11 bases left between them. The CDR3 is made up of 15 amino acids. Per the germline V gene, CDR1 is MNHEY and CDR2 is SVGAGI. For the CDR3, the DNA is TGTGCCAGCAGTTACTCCGGGGGGCTAGAAGAGACCCAGTACTTC. It encodes CASSYSGGLEETQYF.

The chain employs TRBV29-1 and TRBJ2-3; D possibly corresponds to TRBD2 (6 bases). CDR1 is SQVTM, CDR2 ANQGSEA, per germline. V lost 7 bases and J lost 0, with 17 bases in between. The CDR3 extends over 15 amino acids. CDR3 residues: CSARELHQSTDTQYF. The CDR3 bases are TGCAGCGCGCGGGAACTGCATCAAAGCACAGATACGCAGTATTTT.

The genes are TRBV11-1 and TRBJ2-3; unclear D gene. Trimming stripped 4 bases from V and 3 bases from J, with 8 bases between. The CDR3 loop spans 13 amino acids. Germline V gene sequence: CDR1 SGHAT, CDR2 FQDESV (reference sequence). Here the CDR3 reads CASSSQRTDTQYF. DNA of the CDR3: TGTGCCAGCAGCTCACAACGAACAGATACGCAGTATTTT.

This sequence joins TRBV4-3 and TRBJ2-1, with 9 bases matching TRBD2. Germline assignment: CDR1 LGHNA and CDR2 YSLEER. The CDR3 is 17 amino acids. Trimming took 0 bases from V and 7 from J; bases not matched to a gene: 10. The CDR3 sequence: CASSQDAGGPSGNEQFF. CDR3 DNA sequence: TGCGCCAGCAGCCAAGACGCGGGAGGGCCCTCGGGGAATGAGCAGTTCTTC.

The rearrangement uses TRBV5-1 and TRBJ1-1; TRBD1 matches 10 bases. The trim removed 4 bases at V and 2 bases at J, leaving 8 bases unmatched. Germline V gives CDR1 SGHRS, CDR2 YFSETQ. The CDR3 is made up of 16 amino acids. The CDR3 nucleotides are TGCGCCAGCAGCGAACAGGGACAGGGGAGTAACACTGAAGCTTTCTTT. This codes for CASSEQGQGSNTEAFF.

Only a few counts were recorded for this clone. V gene TRBV27 combines with J gene TRBJ2-7, with TRBD2 identical over 14 bases. V was pared by 6 bases and J by 9 bases, with 10 bases of the junction left unmatched. Germline V gene sequence: CDR1 MNHEY, CDR2 SMNVEV (reference sequence). This CDR3 region has 15 residues. The CDR3, as DNA: TGTGCCAGCAGCCTCGGACTAGCGGGAGGCGGACGGCAGTACTTC. Amino acid sequence: CASSLGLAGGGRQYF.

In its sample, this clone was seen a few times. The V and J genes are TRBV7-9 and TRBJ2-1; D remains ambiguous. The V gene lost 1 base and the J gene lost 6 bases, with 7 bases spanning the gap. Germline lookup yields CDR1 SEHNR and CDR2 FQNEAQ (reference sequence). This CDR3 region has 13 residues. CDR3 sequence: CASSLGRSNEQFF. CDR3 coding DNA: TGTGCCAGCAGCTTAGGACGGAGCAATGAGCAGTTCTTC.

V gene TRBV28 combines with J gene TRBJ2-5; a weak D match, TRBD1 (6 bases). V was shortened by 4 bases and J by 2 bases, with 14 bases between the two germline ends. Germline V CDR1 and CDR2: MDHEN, SYDVKM. The CDR3 totals 15 residues. For the CDR3, the DNA is TGTGCCAGCAGTTCCCCCGGGACACCTCAAGAGACCCAGTACTTC. This translates into CASSSPGTPQETQYF.

The chain is built from TRBV6-1 and TRBJ2-3; no firm D call. The CDR3 spans 14 residues. Trimming stripped 2 bases from V and 4 bases from J, with 10 bases between. Germline values: CDR1 MNHNS, CDR2 SASEGT. The CDR3 region has the DNA TGTGCCAGCAGTGAACCGGGTAAATCAGATACGCAGTATTTT. Amino acid sequence: CASSEPGKSDTQYF.

Of note for this clone: A junction end diverges from the germline sequence, so it may reflect a read error. V is TRBV7-7 and J is TRBJ1-4, with D unclear. The V gene's germline CDR1 is SSHAT and CDR2 FNYEAQ (reference sequence). The length of the CDR3 is 14 residues. CDR3 residues: CASSLAIGDEKLFF. The CDR3, as DNA: TGTGCTAGCAGCTTAGCGATTGGAGATGAAAAACTGTTTTTT.

The chain uses TRBV7-6 and TRBJ2-1; 7 bases are a match to TRBD2. CDR3 length: 17 amino acids. Germline lookup yields CDR1 SGHVS and CDR2 FNYEAQ. V gave up 5 bases and J gave up 0 bases; unmatched junction bases: 10. As DNA, the CDR3 is TGTGCCAGCAGCCCGGCCCTAGCGGACCTCTCCTACAATGAGCAGTTCTTC. It specifies CASSPALADLSYNEQFF.

This chain joins TRBV12-5 and TRBJ2-7; 14 nucleotides align to TRBD2. The germline CDR1 and CDR2 sequences are LGHNT and FRNRAP. V shed 5 bases, J shed 2 bases, and the junction held 5 bases outside the gene matches. The CDR3 has 16 residues. The CDR3 nucleotides read TGTGCTAGTGGTCCCCGACTAGCGGGAGGGACCTACGAGCAGTACTTC. It specifies CASGPRLAGGTYEQYF. The full variable domain, rest sourced from reference TRBV12-5 and TRBJ2-7, is DARVTQTPRHKVTEMGQEVTMRCQPILGHNTVFWYRQTMMQGLELLAYFRNRAPLDDSGMPKDRFSAEMPDATLATLKIQPSEPRDSAVYFCASGPRLAGGTYEQYFGPGTRLTVT.

The rearrangement links TRBV5-6 to TRBJ2-5, with a possible D match to TRBD1 (7 bases). The J call may not be correct, given that the DNA end is closer to TRBJ2-7. Germline-derived CDR1 and CDR2 are SGHDT and YYEEEE. CDR3 size: 15 residues. This chain's CDR3 is CASSPEGRGLYEQYF. The CDR3, as DNA: TGTGCCAGCAGCCCGGAGGGTAGGGGGCTCTACGAGCAGTACTTC.

The chain couples TRBV7-2 to TRBJ1-2, with 8 bases matching TRBD1. The germline CDR1 and CDR2 sequences are SGHTA and FQGNSA. The CDR3 loop spans 15 amino acids. J gave up 2 bases and V 5 bases, and 7 bases lay outside the gene matches. CDR3: CASSLIRTGNYGYTF. The CDR3 DNA sequence: TGTGCCAGCAGCCTGATACGGACAGGGAACTATGGCTACACCTTC.

This chain joins TRBV27 and TRBJ2-7; 13 bases agree with TRBD2. CDR3 length: 18 amino acids. The germline V gene encodes CDR1 MNHEY and CDR2 SMNVEV (reference sequence). The junction had 16 bases not matched to a gene; V was cut back by 5 bases and J by 6 bases. The CDR3: CASSVTGTSGTKAGEQYF. The DNA of the CDR3 is TGTGCCAGCAGTGTTACCGGGACTAGCGGGACGAAGGCGGGCGAGCAGTACTTC.

The chain carries TRBV5-4 and TRBJ2-1; a possible D gene is TRBD2 (7 bases). The CDR3 sequence is 17 residues long. In germline, CDR1 is SGHNT, CDR2 YYREEE (reference sequence). V was trimmed by 4 bases and J by 6 bases, leaving 23 bases between them. The CDR3 here is CASSTGGRIIQSNEQFF. The DNA of the CDR3 is TGTGCCAGCAGCACGGGGGGCCGTATTATACAGTCCAATGAGCAGTTCTTC.